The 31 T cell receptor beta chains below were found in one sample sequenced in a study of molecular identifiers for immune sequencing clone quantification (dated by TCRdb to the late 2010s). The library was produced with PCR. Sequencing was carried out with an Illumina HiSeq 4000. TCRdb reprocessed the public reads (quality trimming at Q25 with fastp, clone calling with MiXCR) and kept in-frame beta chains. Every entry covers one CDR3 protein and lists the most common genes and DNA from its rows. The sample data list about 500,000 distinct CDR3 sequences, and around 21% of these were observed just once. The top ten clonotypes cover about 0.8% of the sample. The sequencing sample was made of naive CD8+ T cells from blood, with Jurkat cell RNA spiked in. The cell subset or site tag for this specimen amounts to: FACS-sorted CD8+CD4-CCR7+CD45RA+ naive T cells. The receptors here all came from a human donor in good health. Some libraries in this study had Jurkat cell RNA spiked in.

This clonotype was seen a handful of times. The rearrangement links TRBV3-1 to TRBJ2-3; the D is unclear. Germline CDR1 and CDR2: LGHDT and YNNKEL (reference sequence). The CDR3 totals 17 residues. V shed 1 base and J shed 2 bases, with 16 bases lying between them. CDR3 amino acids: CASSQALGPADTDTQYF. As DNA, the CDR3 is TGTGCCAGCAGCCAAGCTTTAGGGCCCGCCGACACAGATACGCAGTATTTT.

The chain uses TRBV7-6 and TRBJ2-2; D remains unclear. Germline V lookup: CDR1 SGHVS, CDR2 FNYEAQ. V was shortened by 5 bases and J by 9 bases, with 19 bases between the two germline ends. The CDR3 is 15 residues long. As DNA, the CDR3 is TGTGCCAGCAGCCCCCCGGGCCTGACTGGTCGGGAGCTGTTTTTT. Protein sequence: CASSPPGLTGRELFF. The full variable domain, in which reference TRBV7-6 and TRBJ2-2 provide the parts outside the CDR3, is GAGVSQSPRYKVTKRGQDVALRCDPISGHVSLYWYRQALGQGPEFLTYFNYEAQQDKSGLPNDRFSAERPEGSISTLTIQRTEQRDSAMYRCASSPPGLTGRELFFGEGSRLTVL.

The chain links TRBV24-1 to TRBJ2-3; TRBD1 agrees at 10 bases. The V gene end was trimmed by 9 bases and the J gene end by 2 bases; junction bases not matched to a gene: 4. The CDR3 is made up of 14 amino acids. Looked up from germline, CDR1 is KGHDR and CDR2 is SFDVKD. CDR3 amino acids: CATAGQGVTDTQYF. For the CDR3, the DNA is TGTGCCACCGCCGGACAGGGGGTCACAGATACGCAGTATTTT.

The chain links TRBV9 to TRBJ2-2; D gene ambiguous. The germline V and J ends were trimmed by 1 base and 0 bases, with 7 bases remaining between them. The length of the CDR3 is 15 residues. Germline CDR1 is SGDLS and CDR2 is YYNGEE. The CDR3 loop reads CASSVTYPNTGELFF. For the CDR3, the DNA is TGTGCCAGCAGCGTAACGTACCCGAACACCGGGGAGCTGTTTTTT. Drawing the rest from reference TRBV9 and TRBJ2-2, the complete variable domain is DSGVTQTPKHLITATGQRVTLRCSPRSGDLSVYWYQQSLDQGLQFLIQYYNGEERAKGNILERFSAQQFPDLHSELNLSSLELGDSALYFCASSVTYPNTGELFFGEGSRLTVL.

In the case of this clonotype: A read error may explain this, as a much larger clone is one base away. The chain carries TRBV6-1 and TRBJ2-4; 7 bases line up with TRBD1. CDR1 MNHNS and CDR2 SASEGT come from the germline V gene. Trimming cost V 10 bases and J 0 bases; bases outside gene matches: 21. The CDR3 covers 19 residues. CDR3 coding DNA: TGTGCCAACAGAGAAATGGGACAGCGCCAGGCCCTAGCCAAAAACATTCAGTACTTC. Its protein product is CANREMGQRQALAKNIQYF.

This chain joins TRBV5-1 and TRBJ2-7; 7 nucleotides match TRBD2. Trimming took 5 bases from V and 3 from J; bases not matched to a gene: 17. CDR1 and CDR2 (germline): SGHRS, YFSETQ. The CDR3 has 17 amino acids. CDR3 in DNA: TGCGCCAGCAGTCCTTATGGGGCCTCCCGGGGGGACTACGAGCAGTACTTC. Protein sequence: CASSPYGASRGDYEQYF.

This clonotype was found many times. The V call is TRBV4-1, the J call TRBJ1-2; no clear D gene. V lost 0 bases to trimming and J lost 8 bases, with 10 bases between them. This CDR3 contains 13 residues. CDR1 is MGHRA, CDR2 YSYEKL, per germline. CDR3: CASSQDRTAGYTF. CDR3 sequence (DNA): TGCGCCAGCAGCCAAGATAGAACAGCCGGCTACACCTTC.

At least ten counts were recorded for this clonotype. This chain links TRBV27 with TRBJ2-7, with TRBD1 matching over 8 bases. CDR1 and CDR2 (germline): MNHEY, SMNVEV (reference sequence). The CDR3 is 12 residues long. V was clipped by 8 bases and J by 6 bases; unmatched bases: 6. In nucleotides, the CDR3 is TGTGCCAGCCAGGGGCAGGGGGCCGAGCAGTACTTC. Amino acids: CASQGQGAEQYF.

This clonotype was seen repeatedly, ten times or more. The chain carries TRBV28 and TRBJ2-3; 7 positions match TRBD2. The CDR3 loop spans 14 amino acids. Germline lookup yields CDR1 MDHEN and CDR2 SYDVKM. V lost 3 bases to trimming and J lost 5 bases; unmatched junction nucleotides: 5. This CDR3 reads CASSFRAGIDTQYF. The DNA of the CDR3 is TGTGCCAGCAGTTTTCGAGCGGGGATAGATACGCAGTATTTT.

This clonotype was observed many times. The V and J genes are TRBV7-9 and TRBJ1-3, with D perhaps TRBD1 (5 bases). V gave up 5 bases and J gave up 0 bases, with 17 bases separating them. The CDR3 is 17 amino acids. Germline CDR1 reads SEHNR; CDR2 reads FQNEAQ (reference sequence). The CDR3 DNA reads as TGTGCCAGCAGCACATCCGGGACGGCCGTCTCTGGAAACACCATATATTTT. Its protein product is CASSTSGTAVSGNTIYF.

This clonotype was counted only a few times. The CDR3 DNA follows: TGCGCCAGCAGCGGCGCTCAGACAGGCTCTGGGGCCAACGTCCTGACTTTC. Translating gives CASSGAQTGSGANVLTF. This sequence joins TRBV5-1 and TRBJ2-6, with D possibly being TRBD1 (6 bases). The ends were cut back, 4 bases at V and 0 bases at J, with 14 bases in the middle. This CDR3 is built from 17 residues. CDR1 is SGHRS and CDR2 is YFSETQ in the germline V gene. The full variable domain, its missing parts supplied by reference TRBV5-1 and TRBJ2-6, is KAGVTQTPRYLIKTRGQQVTLSCSPISGHRSVSWYQQTPGQGLQFLFEYFSETQRNKGNFPGRFSGRQFSNSRSEMNVSTLELGDSALYLCASSGAQTGSGANVLTFGAGSRLTVL.

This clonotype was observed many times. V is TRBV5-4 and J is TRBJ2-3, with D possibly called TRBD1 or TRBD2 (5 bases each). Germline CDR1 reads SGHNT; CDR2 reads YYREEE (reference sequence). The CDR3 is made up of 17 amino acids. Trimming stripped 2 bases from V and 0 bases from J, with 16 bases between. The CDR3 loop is CASSFGTTESSTDTQYF. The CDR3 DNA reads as TGTGCCAGCAGCTTCGGGACGACGGAGTCTAGCACAGATACGCAGTATTTT. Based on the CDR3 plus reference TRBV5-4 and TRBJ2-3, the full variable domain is ETGVTQSPTHLIKTRGQQVTLRCSSQSGHNTVSWYQQALGQGPQFIFQYYREEENGRGNFPPRFSGLQFPNYSSELNVNALELDDSALYLCASSFGTTESSTDTQYFGPGTRLTVL.

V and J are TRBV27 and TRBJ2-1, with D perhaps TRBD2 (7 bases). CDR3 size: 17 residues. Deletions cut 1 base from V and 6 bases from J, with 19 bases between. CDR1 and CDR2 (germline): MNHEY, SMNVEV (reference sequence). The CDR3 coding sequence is TGTGCCAGCAGTTTATTAGGGGGGGCAGGAGCGGTCAATGAGCAGTTCTTC. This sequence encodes CASSLLGGAGAVNEQFF.

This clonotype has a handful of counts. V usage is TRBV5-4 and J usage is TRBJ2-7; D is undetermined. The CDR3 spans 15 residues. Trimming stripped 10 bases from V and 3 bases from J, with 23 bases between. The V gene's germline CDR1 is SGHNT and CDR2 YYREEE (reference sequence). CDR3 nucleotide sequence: TGTGCCGCGTCCTGGGCGGCTGGGGATTTCTACGAGCAGTACTTC. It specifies CAASWAAGDFYEQYF.

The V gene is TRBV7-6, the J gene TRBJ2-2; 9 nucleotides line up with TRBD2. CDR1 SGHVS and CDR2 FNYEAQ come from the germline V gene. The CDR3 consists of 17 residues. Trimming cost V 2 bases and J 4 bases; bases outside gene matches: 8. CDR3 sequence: CASSLFSGSGPTGELFF. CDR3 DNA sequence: TGTGCCAGCAGCTTATTTAGCGGGAGTGGGCCCACCGGGGAGCTGTTTTTT.

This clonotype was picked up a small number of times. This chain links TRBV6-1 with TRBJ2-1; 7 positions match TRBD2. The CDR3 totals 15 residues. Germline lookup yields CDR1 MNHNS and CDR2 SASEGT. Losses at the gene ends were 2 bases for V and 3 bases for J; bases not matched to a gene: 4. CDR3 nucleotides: TGTGCCAGCAGTGAATATGGCGGGGGCTACAATGAGCAGTTCTTC. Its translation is CASSEYGGGYNEQFF.

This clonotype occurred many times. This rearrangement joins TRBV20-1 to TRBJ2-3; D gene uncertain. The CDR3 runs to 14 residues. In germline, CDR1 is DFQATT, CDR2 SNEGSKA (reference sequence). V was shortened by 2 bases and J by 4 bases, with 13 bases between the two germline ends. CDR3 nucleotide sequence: TGCAGTGCTAGATATTGGTATAATGCAGATACGCAGTATTTT. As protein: CSARYWYNADTQYF.

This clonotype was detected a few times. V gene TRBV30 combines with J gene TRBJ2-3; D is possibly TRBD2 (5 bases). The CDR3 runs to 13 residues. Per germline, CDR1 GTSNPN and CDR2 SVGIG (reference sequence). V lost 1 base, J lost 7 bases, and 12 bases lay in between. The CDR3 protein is CAWSEIGLNTQYF. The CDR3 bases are TGTGCCTGGAGTGAGATTGGACTTAATACGCAGTATTTT.

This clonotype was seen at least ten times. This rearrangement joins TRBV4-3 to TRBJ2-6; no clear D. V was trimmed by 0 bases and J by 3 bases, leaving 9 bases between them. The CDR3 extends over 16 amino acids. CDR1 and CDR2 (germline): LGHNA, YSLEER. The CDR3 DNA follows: TGCGCCAGCAGCCAAGATCGAGGACGTGGGGCCAACGTCCTGACTTTC. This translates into CASSQDRGRGANVLTF.

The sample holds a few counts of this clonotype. In nucleotides, the CDR3 is TGTGCCAGCTCACCTTCGGGAGGTTCGAGCAAAAACATTCAGTACTTC. Protein: CASSPSGGSSKNIQYF. The chain links TRBV18 to TRBJ2-4, with 7 bases identical to TRBD2. Germline-derived CDR1 and CDR2 are KGHSH and LQKENI. The CDR3 covers 16 residues. V lost 3 bases and J lost 3; bases outside the gene matches: 8.

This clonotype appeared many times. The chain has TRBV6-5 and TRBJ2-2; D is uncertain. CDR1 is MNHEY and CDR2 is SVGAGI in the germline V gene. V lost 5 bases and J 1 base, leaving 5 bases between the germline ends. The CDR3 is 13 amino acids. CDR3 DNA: TGTGCCAGCAGTAAGGGGAACACCGGGGAGCTGTTTTTT. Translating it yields CASSKGNTGELFF.

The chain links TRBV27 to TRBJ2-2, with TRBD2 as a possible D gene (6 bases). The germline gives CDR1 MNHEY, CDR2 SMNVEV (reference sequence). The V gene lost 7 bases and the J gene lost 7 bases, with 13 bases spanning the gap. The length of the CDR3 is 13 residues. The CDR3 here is CASTTVGGGELFF. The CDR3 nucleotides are TGTGCCAGCACTACGGTGGGAGGCGGGGAGCTGTTTTTT.

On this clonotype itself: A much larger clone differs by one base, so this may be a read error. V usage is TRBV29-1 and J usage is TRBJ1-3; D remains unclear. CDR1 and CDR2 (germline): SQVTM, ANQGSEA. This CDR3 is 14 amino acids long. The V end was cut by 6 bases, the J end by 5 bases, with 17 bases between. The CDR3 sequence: CSVGLPGSRNTIYF. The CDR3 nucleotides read TGCAGCGTCGGACTCCCCGGTTCGAGAAACACCATATATTTT.

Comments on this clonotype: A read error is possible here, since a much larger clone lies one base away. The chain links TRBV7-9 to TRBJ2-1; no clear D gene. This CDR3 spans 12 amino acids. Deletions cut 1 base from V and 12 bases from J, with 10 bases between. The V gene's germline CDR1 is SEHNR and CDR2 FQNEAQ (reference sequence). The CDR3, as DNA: TGTGCCAGCAGCTTAGGGACCACTGGGCAGTTCTTC. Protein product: CASSLGTTGQFF.

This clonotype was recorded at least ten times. This CDR3 is CASSRRPASTDTQYF. DNA of the CDR3: TGTGCCAGCAGCCGACGACCGGCGAGCACAGATACGCAGTATTTT. The chain has TRBV7-8 and TRBJ2-3; D gene ambiguous. V was clipped by 5 bases and J by 0 bases, with 12 bases between them. Germline CDR1 reads SGHVS; CDR2 reads FQNEAQ. The CDR3 totals 15 residues.

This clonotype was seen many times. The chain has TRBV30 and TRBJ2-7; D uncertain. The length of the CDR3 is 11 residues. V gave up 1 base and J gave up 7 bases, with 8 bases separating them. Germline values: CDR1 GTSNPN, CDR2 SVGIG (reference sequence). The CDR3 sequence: CAWSDTLEQYF. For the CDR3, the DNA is TGTGCCTGGAGTGATACGCTAGAGCAGTACTTC.

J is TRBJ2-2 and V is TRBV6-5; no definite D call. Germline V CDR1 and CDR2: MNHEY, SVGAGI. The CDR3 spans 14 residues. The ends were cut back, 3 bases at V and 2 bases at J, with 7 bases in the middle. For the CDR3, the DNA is TGTGCCAGCAGTTATTTTAGAAACACCGGGGAGCTGTTTTTT. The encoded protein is CASSYFRNTGELFF.

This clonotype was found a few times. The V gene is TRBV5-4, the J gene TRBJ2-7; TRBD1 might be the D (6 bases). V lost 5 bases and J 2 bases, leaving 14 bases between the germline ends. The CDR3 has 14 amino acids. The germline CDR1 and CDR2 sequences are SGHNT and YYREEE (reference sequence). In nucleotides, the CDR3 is TGTGCCAGCAGGATACAGGGAGAGGCCTACGAGCAGTACTTC. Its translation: CASRIQGEAYEQYF. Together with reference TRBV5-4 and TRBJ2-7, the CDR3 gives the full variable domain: ETGVTQSPTHLIKTRGQQVTLRCSSQSGHNTVSWYQQALGQGPQFIFQYYREEENGRGNFPPRFSGLQFPNYSSELNVNALELDDSALYLCASRIQGEAYEQYFGPGTRLTVT.

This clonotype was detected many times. CDR3: CASSDEILTNIQYF. The DNA for the CDR3 is TGTGCCAGCAGTGATGAGATCCTAACAAACATTCAGTACTTC. The V call is TRBV2, the J call TRBJ2-4; D unresolved. V dropped 3 bases and J dropped 6 bases, with 12 bases sitting between them. CDR3 length: 14 residues. The germline CDR1 and CDR2 sequences are SNHLY and FYNNEI.

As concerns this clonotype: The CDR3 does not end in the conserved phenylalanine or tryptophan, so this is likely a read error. The CDR3 loop is CASSKLIQAPNEKLFL. The CDR3 DNA follows: TGTGCCAGCAGCAAACTTATCCAGGCTCCTAATGAAAAACTGTTTTTA. The chain couples TRBV28 to TRBJ1-4; D remains unclear. The CDR3 consists of 16 residues. The V end lost 6 bases, the J end lost 3 bases, and 17 bases lay between the germline ends. Germline V gives CDR1 MDHEN, CDR2 SYDVKM.

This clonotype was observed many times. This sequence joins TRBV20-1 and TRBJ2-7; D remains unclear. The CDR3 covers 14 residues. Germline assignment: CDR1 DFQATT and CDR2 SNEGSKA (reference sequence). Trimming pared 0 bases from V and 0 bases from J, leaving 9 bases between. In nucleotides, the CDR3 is TGCAGTGCTAGAGATTCGCACAGCTCCTACGAGCAGTACTTC. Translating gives CSARDSHSSYEQYF.